This is a list of T cell receptor beta chains from one sample in a study of cytomegalovirus exposure and HLA in healthy donors. Clones were sequenced by immunoSEQ multiplex PCR, and TCRdb holds only the in-frame ones, with some missing. The repertoire consists of 95,000 to 100,000 clones, with 60% to 85% occurring once and the leading ten covering less than 11%. The sample consisted of PBMCs. These receptor sequences come from a man in his fifties or sixties in good health and CMV-seronegative. The CDR3 runs from the conserved cysteine through the conserved F or W. Fields, in order: CDR3 protein, CDR3 DNA, clone size, V gene, D gene, J gene, CDR3 length. A D gene is named only where the DNA matches it firmly. Rows give clone size only sometimes, using once, few, many, or a class for an expanded clone.

CASSLGAGRIQETQYF	TGTGCCAGCAGCTTGGGGGCAGGGCGAATACAAGAGACCCAGTACTTC	.	TRBV5-8	.	TRBJ2-5	16
CASRGWTGGEAFF	TGTGCCAGCAGGGGATGGACAGGGGGTGAAGCTTTCTTT	few	TRBV6-4	TRBD1	TRBJ1-1	13
CASSQARGSSYTEAFF	TGCGCCAGCAGCCAAGCCAGGGGGTCGTCTTACACTGAAGCTTTCTTT	once	TRBV4-1	TRBD1	TRBJ1-1	16
CASRQYNEQFF	TGTGCCAGCAGACAGTACAATGAGCAGTTCTTC	.	TRBV2	.	TRBJ2-1	11
CASSFTGGGEKLFF	TGTGCCAGCAGCTTCACAGGGGGCGGTGAAAAACTGTTTTTT	.	TRBV7-3	TRBD1	TRBJ1-4	14
CASSLKPGETQYF	TGTGCCAGCAGCTTGAAGCCGGGAGAGACCCAGTACTTC	.	TRBV5-6	.	TRBJ2-5	13
CASSLGTGAFYAEAFF	TGTGCCAGCAGCTTAGGGACAGGGGCTTTTTACGCTGAAGCTTTCTTT	.	TRBV7-8	TRBD1	TRBJ1-1	16
CASSRAEGRGRGETQYF	TGTGCCAGCAGCCGAGCCGAGGGAAGAGGTAGAGGAGAGACCCAGTACTTC	.	TRBV5-4	.	TRBJ2-5	17
CASSLRGSGNTIYF	TGTGCCAGCAGTTTGCGGGGATCTGGAAACACCATATATTTT	.	TRBV28	.	TRBJ1-3	14
CAISGGAENEQYF	TGTGCCATCAGCGGGGGGGCTGAGAACGAGCAGTACTTC	.	TRBV10-3	TRBD2	TRBJ2-7	13
CASSSSGLAGVSSYNEQFF	TGTGCCAGCAGTTCCTCGGGACTAGCGGGGGTAAGCTCCTACAATGAGCAGTTCTTC	.	TRBV27	TRBD2	TRBJ2-1	19
CASSLTSVGDTGELFF	TGTGCCAGCAGCTTGACTAGCGTGGGGGACACCGGGGAGCTGTTTTTT	.	TRBV7-3	TRBD2	TRBJ2-2	16
CASSLALVVNYEQYF	TGTGCCAGCAGCTTGGCCCTAGTGGTTAACTACGAGCAGTACTTC	once	TRBV5-5	.	TRBJ2-7	15
CASGGRANTGELFF	TGTGCCAGCGGGGGGAGGGCGAACACCGGGGAGCTGTTTTTT	.	TRBV2	TRBD2	TRBJ2-2	14
CASRTGGSDTQYF	TGCGCCAGCAGAACCGGAGGATCAGATACGCAGTATTTT	.	TRBV10-2	.	TRBJ2-3	13
CASSEQQGSNQPQHF	TGTGCCAGCAGTGAACAACAGGGGAGCAATCAGCCCCAGCATTTT	.	TRBV6-1	TRBD1	TRBJ1-5	15
CASSLGHYGYTF	TGTGCCAGTAGTCTAGGGCACTATGGCTACACCTTC	.	TRBV19	.	TRBJ1-2	12
CASSFDSTYNEQFF	TGTGCCAGCAGCTTTGACAGCACCTACAATGAGCAGTTCTTC	.	TRBV7-9	.	TRBJ2-1	14
CSVARDRGNEKLFF	TGCAGCGTTGCCCGGGACAGGGGTAACGAAAAACTGTTTTTT	.	TRBV29-1	TRBD1	TRBJ1-4	14
CASSQDAGGLETQYF	TGCGCCAGCAGCCAAGATGCGGGCGGGTTAGAGACCCAGTACTTC	.	TRBV4-3	.	TRBJ2-5	15
CASSELKGGREKLFF	TGTGCCAGCAGTGAATTAAAGGGAGGGCGTGAAAAACTGTTTTTT	.	TRBV25-1	.	TRBJ1-4	15
CASSLGPGRYEQYF	TGCGCCAGCAGCTTGGGTCCAGGGAGGTACGAGCAGTACTTC	few	TRBV5-1	.	TRBJ2-7	14
CASSQDRGAYSGELFF	TGCGCCAGCAGCCAAGACCGGGGGGCATATTCCGGGGAGCTGTTTTTT	.	TRBV4-3	.	TRBJ2-2	16
CATADRATQPQHF	TGTGCCACCGCGGACAGGGCAACCCAGCCCCAGCATTTT	.	TRBV6-1	TRBD1	TRBJ1-5	13
CASSGGQGRNEKLFF	TGTGCCAGCAGTGGCGGACAGGGGAGAAATGAAAAACTGTTTTTT	.	TRBV27	TRBD1	TRBJ1-4	15
CASSRGQQETQYF	TGTGCCAGCAGCCGGGGACAGCAAGAGACCCAGTACTTC	.	TRBV11-2	TRBD1	TRBJ2-5	13
CASRPAGMNQPQHF	TGTGCCAGCAGGCCGGCGGGGATGAATCAGCCCCAGCATTTT	few	TRBV28	.	TRBJ1-5	14
CASRGGQEGDIQYF	TGTGCCAGTAGGGGGGGACAGGAGGGGGACATTCAGTACTTC	.	TRBV19	TRBD1	TRBJ2-4	14
CASSIRDNSYEQYF	TGTGCCAGTAGTATACGGGACAACTCCTACGAGCAGTACTTC	.	TRBV19	.	TRBJ2-7	14
CASSVGGAGTSSSYEQYF	TGTGCCAGCAGCGTAGGAGGCGCGGGTACTAGCTCCTCCTACGAGCAGTACTTC	.	TRBV9	.	TRBJ2-7	18
CASRADSDEQYF	TGTGCCAGCAGAGCCGACTCCGACGAGCAGTACTTC	many	TRBV2	.	TRBJ2-7	12
CASSLSGNTIYF	TGTGCCAGCTCACTCTCTGGAAACACCATATATTTT	few	TRBV2	.	TRBJ1-3	12
CASRISGQGIYEQYF	TGTGCCAGCAGGATTTCAGGACAGGGTATCTACGAGCAGTACTTC	.	TRBV6-6	TRBD1	TRBJ2-7	15
CASSPGPGGDTQYF	TGTGCCAGCAGTCCCGGGCCCGGGGGGGATACGCAGTATTTT	.	TRBV6-5	TRBD2	TRBJ2-3	14
CASSPLASGGASYNEQFF	TGTGCCAGCAGCCCGCTGGCTAGCGGGGGGGCTTCCTACAATGAGCAGTTCTTC	.	TRBV11-2	TRBD2	TRBJ2-1	18
CASSLEAGRLTDTQYF	TGTGCCAGCAGCTTGGAGGCGGGTCGGCTCACAGATACGCAGTATTTT	.	TRBV5-4	.	TRBJ2-3	16
CASSGEDTIYF	TGTGCCAGCAGTGGAGAGGACACCATATATTTT	once	TRBV6-1	.	TRBJ1-3	11
CASSYETVNSPLHF	TGTGCCAGCAGTTACGAGACAGTAAACTCACCCCTCCACTTT	.	TRBV6-5	.	TRBJ1-6	14
CASSQTDRAHQPQHF	TGCGCCAGCAGCCAGACCGACAGGGCCCATCAGCCCCAGCATTTT	.	TRBV4-1	TRBD1	TRBJ1-5	15
CASRQGLGEQFF	TGTGCCAGCCGACAGGGGCTTGGTGAGCAGTTCTTC	once	TRBV27	TRBD1	TRBJ2-1	12
CASSQVRVDEQFF	TGTGCCAGCAGCCAAGTTAGAGTCGATGAGCAGTTCTTC	once	TRBV4-2	.	TRBJ2-1	13
CASSPSGEGTLHF	TGCGCCAGCAGTCCCTCTGGCGAGGGCACCCTCCACTTT	.	TRBV5-1	.	TRBJ1-6	13
CATSRGQAYEQYF	TGTGCCACGTCAAGGGGTCAGGCCTACGAGCAGTACTTC	.	TRBV28	.	TRBJ2-7	13
CASSRMTGPDTQYF	TGTGCCAGCAGTCGGATGACAGGGCCAGATACGCAGTATTTT	once	TRBV28	TRBD1	TRBJ2-3	14
CASSARQGRKDQPQHF	TGTGCCAGTAGTGCCCGACAGGGAAGAAAGGACCAGCCCCAGCATTTT	.	TRBV19	TRBD1	TRBJ1-5	16
CASSQDVIAGGPWEQYF	TGCGCCAGCAGCCAAGATGTGATAGCGGGAGGGCCGTGGGAGCAGTACTTC	once	TRBV4-3	TRBD2	TRBJ2-7	17
CASSVLGGLSSYNEQFF	TGTGCCAGTAGCGTCCTGGGGGGGCTGAGCTCCTACAATGAGCAGTTCTTC	.	TRBV19	.	TRBJ2-1	17
CASSPGTGGETQYF	TGTGCCAGCAGCCCCGGGACAGGGGGAGAGACCCAGTACTTC	.	TRBV7-2	TRBD1	TRBJ2-5	14
CASRRRDSNQPQHF	TGTGCCAGCCGTCGGAGAGATAGCAATCAGCCCCAGCATTTT	.	TRBV6-6	.	TRBJ1-5	14
CASRGTGDRSYEQYF	TGTGCCAGCAGGGGAACAGGGGATAGGTCCTACGAGCAGTACTTC	once	TRBV6-6	TRBD1	TRBJ2-7	15
CASSLPNREQFF	TGTGCCAGCAGCTTACCCAACCGGGAGCAGTTCTTC	.	TRBV7-6	.	TRBJ2-1	12
CASSLRSSGRNEQFF	TGTGCCAGCAGCTTAAGGTCCAGCGGGAGGAATGAGCAGTTCTTC	.	TRBV7-3	TRBD2	TRBJ2-1	15
CASSRVLTSGSPGELFF	TGCGCCAGCAGCCGGGTTTTGACTAGCGGGAGTCCCGGGGAGCTGTTTTTT	.	TRBV4-3	TRBD2	TRBJ2-2	17
CASSPGLDRIYNEQFF	TGCGCCAGCAGCCCCGGACTCGATCGGATTTACAATGAGCAGTTCTTC	few	TRBV4-3	.	TRBJ2-1	16
CASSLGLAGSHTDTQYF	TGTGCCAGCAGCTTGGGGCTAGCGGGTTCTCACACAGATACGCAGTATTTT	few	TRBV13	TRBD2	TRBJ2-3	17
CASSPRTGSYEQYF	TGCGCCAGCAGCCCCCGCACAGGCTCCTACGAGCAGTACTTC	.	TRBV4-1	.	TRBJ2-7	14
CASSRTGQAQGEQYF	TGTGCCAGCAGTAGAACCGGACAGGCCCAGGGTGAGCAGTACTTC	.	TRBV6-5	TRBD1	TRBJ2-7	15
CAWSVVRNQPQHF	TGTGCCTGGAGTGTAGTGAGGAATCAGCCCCAGCATTTT	.	TRBV30	.	TRBJ1-5	13